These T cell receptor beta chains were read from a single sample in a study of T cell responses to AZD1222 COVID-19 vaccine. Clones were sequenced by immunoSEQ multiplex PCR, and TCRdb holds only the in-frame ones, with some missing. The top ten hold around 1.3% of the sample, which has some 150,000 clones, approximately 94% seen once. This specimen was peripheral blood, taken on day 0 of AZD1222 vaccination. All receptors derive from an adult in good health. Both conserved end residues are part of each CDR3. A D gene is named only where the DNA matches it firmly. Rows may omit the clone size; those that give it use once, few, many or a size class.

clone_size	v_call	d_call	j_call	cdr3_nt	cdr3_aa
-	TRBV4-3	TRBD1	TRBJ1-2	TGCGCCAGCAGCCCCGCCAGGGGGCCGGGCTATGGCTACACCTTC	CASSPARGPGYGYTF
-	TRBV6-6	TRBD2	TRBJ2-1	TGTGCCAGCAGTCCTCAAGGACTAGCGGGAGATCCTATCTATGAGCAGTTCTTC	CASSPQGLAGDPIYEQFF
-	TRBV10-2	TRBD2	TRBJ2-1	TGCGCCAGCCGGGTGCGGCGGGGGGAAGTCGGTGAGCAGTTCTTC	CASRVRRGEVGEQFF
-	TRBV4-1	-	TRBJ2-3	TGCGCCAGCAGCCAAGAAACAGATACGCAGTATTTT	CASSQETDTQYF
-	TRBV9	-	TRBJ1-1	TGTGCCAGCAGCGGTGCAGGGCTAGCTTACACTGAAGCTTTCTTT	CASSGAGLAYTEAFF
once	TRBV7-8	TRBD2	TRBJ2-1	TGTGCCAGCAGCTTAGTAGCGGGAGCCCCCTACAATGAGCAGTTCTTC	CASSLVAGAPYNEQFF
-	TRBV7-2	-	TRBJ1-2	TGTGCCAGCAGCTTAGGCGGAGCTAACTATGGCTACACCTTC	CASSLGGANYGYTF
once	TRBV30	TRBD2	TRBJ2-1	TGTGCCTGGAGTGCCCCCGAGACTAGCGGCGCCTTCTACAATGAGCAGTTCTTC	CAWSAPETSGAFYNEQFF
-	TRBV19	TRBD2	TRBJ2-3	TGTGCCAGTAGTAGGCGGGGGGACCGCGATACGCAGTATTTT	CASSRRGDRDTQYF
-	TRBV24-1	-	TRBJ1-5	TGTGCCACCAGTGATGGGAGGGGTAGCAATCAGCCCCAGCATTTT	CATSDGRGSNQPQHF
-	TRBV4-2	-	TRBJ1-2	TGTGCCAGCTCTGCGGCTAACTATGGCTACACCTTC	CASSAANYGYTF
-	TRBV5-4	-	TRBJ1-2	TGTGCCAGCAGCCGGATGGGGTGGGTGCAGGGGAGCTACACCTTC	CASSRMGWVQGSYTF
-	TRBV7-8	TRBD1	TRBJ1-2	TGTGCCAGCAGCTCAGACAGGGGGGGTGGTATCGCCTTC	CASSSDRGGGIAF
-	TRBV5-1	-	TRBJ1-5	TGCGCCAGCAGCTTGGGAGACAATAGCAATCAGCCCCAGCATTTT	CASSLGDNSNQPQHF
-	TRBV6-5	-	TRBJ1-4	TGTGCCAGCAGTTACCAACCGGCCGCAACTAATGAAAAACTGTTTTTT	CASSYQPAATNEKLFF
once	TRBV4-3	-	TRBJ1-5	TGCGCCAGCAGCTGGGGGTTGGGGCAGCCCCAGCATTTT	CASSWGLGQPQHF
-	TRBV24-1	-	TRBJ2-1	TGTGCCACCAGTGATCCCGGGGCGGGGTTGAATGAGCAGTTCTTC	CATSDPGAGLNEQFF
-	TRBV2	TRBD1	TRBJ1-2	TGTGCCGGGGCCGGGACAGGTGGTGGCTACACCTTC	CAGAGTGGGYTF
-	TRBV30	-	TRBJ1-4	TGTGCCTGGATCGGGGGCCCTTATGAAAAACTGTTTTTT	CAWIGGPYEKLFF
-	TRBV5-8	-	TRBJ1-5	TGTGCCAGCAGCTTGACGGGGCCCCAGCATTTT	CASSLTGPQHF
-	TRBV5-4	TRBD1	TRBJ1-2	TGTGCCAGCAGCCCGGACAGGGGGCGCGGCTACACCTTC	CASSPDRGRGYTF
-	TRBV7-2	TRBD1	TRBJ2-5	TGTGCCAGCAGCTTAGTGGGACAGGGGGCTTGGGAGACCCAGTACTTC	CASSLVGQGAWETQYF
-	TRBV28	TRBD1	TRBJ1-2	TGTGCCAGCAGCACCCCCGGGACAGCCTATGGCTACACCTTC	CASSTPGTAYGYTF
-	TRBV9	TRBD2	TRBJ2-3	TGTGCCAGCAGCGTAGAGGGTAGCGGGGCGGGGTCTGCGCAGTATTTT	CASSVEGSGAGSAQYF
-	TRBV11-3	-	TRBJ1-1	TGTGCCAGCAGCCTCGGAGAGACTGAAGCTTTCTTT	CASSLGETEAFF
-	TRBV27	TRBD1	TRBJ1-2	TGTGCCAGCAGTCCAAGACAGGGGCCTCCCATCTACACCTTC	CASSPRQGPPIYTF
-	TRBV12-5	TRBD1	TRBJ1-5	TGTGCTAGTGGTTTGGTTATAGGACAGGGCAATCAGCCCCAGCATTTT	CASGLVIGQGNQPQHF
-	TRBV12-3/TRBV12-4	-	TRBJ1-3	TGTGCCAGCAAGCCTTCTGGAAACACCATATATTTT	CASKPSGNTIYF
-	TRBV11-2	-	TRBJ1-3	TGTGCCAGCAGCTACCCAGGGCTCGGAAACACCATATATTTT	CASSYPGLGNTIYF
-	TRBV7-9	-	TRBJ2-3	TGTGCCAGCAGCTTAAGGTTTTCGGGAGAGCGCACAGATACGCAGTATTTT	CASSLRFSGERTDTQYF
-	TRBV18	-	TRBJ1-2	TGTGCCAGCTCCACTGCGACAGAGGTGGGCGGCTACACCTTC	CASSTATEVGGYTF
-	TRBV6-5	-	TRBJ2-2	TGTGCCAGCAGTTACTCTGGGACCCACACCGGGGAGCTGTTTTTT	CASSYSGTHTGELFF
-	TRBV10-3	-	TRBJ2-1	TGTGCCATCAGTGTGGAACTGATGGGGACTGGAGACAATGAGCAGTTCTTC	CAISVELMGTGDNEQFF
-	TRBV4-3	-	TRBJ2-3	TGCGCCAGCAGCCAAGAGGGCGTATCCACAGATACGCAGTATTTT	CASSQEGVSTDTQYF
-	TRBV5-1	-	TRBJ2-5	TGCGCCAGCAGCTTGGGGTCAGGAGAGACCCAGTACTTC	CASSLGSGETQYF
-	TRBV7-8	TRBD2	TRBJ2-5	TGTGCCAGCAGCTTAGTGCGGGAGGAAGAGACCCAGTACTTC	CASSLVREEETQYF
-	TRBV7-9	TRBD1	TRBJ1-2	TGTGCCAGCAGCTTAACCGGGACAGGGCGGCACTACACCTTC	CASSLTGTGRHYTF
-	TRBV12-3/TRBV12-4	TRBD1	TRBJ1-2	TGTGCCAGCAGTTTAAGGGACAGCTATGGCTACACCTTC	CASSLRDSYGYTF
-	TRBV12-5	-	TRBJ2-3	TGTGCTAGTCGGGGGAGTCGCACAGATACGCAGTATTTT	CASRGSRTDTQYF
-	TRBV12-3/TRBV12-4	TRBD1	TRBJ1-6	TGTGCCAGCAGGGGGACAGGGACGGCTCCCCTCCACTTT	CASRGTGTAPLHF
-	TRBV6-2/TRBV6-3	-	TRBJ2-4	TGTGCCAGCAGTTACATGGGCGGCATCAAAAACATTCAGTACTTC	CASSYMGGIKNIQYF